This T cell receptor (beta chain) was profiled in a study of blood T cell repertoires in COVID-19. Turning to the study itself: Material from acute and convalescent COVID-19 was sourced from the United States, Italy and Spain.

This table comes from immunoSEQ multiplex PCR, and its TCRdb copy is limited to in-frame clones, with some not included. This table holds under 500,000 clones, approximately 90% found once. This clone was detected once. J gave up 0 bases and V 3 bases, and 4 bases lay outside the gene matches. CDR1 SGHTA and CDR2 FQGNSA come from the germline V gene. The CDR3 covers 15 residues. This rearrangement joins TRBV7-2 to TRBJ2-7; TRBD2 matches at 8 bases. This clonotype originated in a woman in her 30s with acute or convalescent COVID-19. The sequencing sample was made of peripheral blood. The CDR3 sequence: CASSFSGDPSYEQYF. For the CDR3, the DNA is TGTGCCAGCAGCTTTAGCGGGGACCCCTCCTACGAGCAGTACTTC.